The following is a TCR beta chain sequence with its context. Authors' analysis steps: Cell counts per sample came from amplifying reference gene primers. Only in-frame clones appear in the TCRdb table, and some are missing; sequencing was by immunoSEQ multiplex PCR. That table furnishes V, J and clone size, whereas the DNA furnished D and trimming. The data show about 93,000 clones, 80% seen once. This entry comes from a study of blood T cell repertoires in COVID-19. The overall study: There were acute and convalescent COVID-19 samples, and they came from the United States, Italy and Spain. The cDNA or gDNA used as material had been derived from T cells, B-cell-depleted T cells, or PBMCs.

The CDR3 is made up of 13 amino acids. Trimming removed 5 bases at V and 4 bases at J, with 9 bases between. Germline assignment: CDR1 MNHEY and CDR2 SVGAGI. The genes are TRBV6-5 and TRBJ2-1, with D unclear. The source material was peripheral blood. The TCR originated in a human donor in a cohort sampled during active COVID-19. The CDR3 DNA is TGTGCCAGCAGTCCCGGGTTTTACAATGAGCAGTTCTTC. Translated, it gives CASSPGFYNEQFF.